This T cell receptor (beta chain) originates from a study of T cell responses to AZD1222 COVID-19 vaccine. Regarding the study as a whole: Females outnumbered males among donors, who were mostly white British; clonal diversity was possibly underestimated. Regions 160-218 and 743-854 held dominance among vaccine-associated CD4 TCRs, which spanned spike.

Libraries were prepared by immunoSEQ multiplex PCR; TCRdb keeps only in-frame clonotypes and omits some of them. The table lists 80,000 or so clones, roughly 80% of them singletons, with approximately 30% in the top ten. As to this clone: What it binds is not known.

CDR1 MNHEY and CDR2 SVGAGI come from the germline V gene. V shed 10 bases and J shed 2 bases, with 13 bases lying between them. This CDR3 has 13 amino acids. The V gene is TRBV6-5, the J gene TRBJ2-3; D may correspond to TRBD1 or TRBD2 (5 bases each). The sequence derives from an adult who received the MenACWY meningococcal vaccine as a control. The source material was peripheral blood, sampled 28 days after the second dose of the MenACWY control vaccine. CDR3 amino acids: CATSGTYTDTQYF. For the CDR3, the DNA is TGTGCCACTAGTGGGACCTACACAGATACGCAGTATTTT.